Shown below are 23 T cell receptor beta chains from a single sample sequenced in a study of T cell responses to AZD1222 COVID-19 vaccine. Sequencing used immunoSEQ multiplex PCR; TCRdb keeps in-frame clones, though not all of them. The sample includes 150,000 to 200,000 clones, roughly 92% of them seen just once. This specimen was peripheral blood, taken on day 0 of AZD1222 vaccination. These receptors were obtained from an adult in good health.

The rearrangement links TRBV7-2 to TRBJ2-7; weak D call: TRBD2 (6 bases). Germline-derived CDR1 and CDR2 are SGHTA and FQGNSA. This CDR3 has 14 amino acids. Trimming stripped 5 bases from V and 4 bases from J, with 15 bases between. CDR3 amino acids: CASSRDSEGYEQYF. The DNA of the CDR3 is TGTGCCAGCAGCCGGGACTCAGAGGGGTACGAGCAGTACTTC.

V gene TRBV5-1 combines with J gene TRBJ1-1; tentatively, D is TRBD1 (5 bases). The CDR3 spans 16 residues. The germline gives CDR1 SGHRS, CDR2 YFSETQ. V was pared by 6 bases and J by 2 bases, with 20 bases between. DNA of the CDR3: TGCGCCAGCAAGCTTGGGACGGCCCGGCCTAACACTGAAGCTTTCTTT. Encoded protein: CASKLGTARPNTEAFF. The full variable domain, with the rest looked up from reference TRBV5-1 and TRBJ1-1, is KAGVTQTPRYLIKTRGQQVTLSCSPISGHRSVSWYQQTPGQGLQFLFEYFSETQRNKGNFPGRFSGRQFSNSRSEMNVSTLELGDSALYLCASKLGTARPNTEAFFGQGTRLTVV.

The rearrangement links TRBV5-1 to TRBJ1-4; the match to TRBD1 covers 8 bases. There are 14 residues in the CDR3. The V gene's germline CDR1 is SGHRS and CDR2 YFSETQ. V was clipped by 5 bases and J by 8 bases; unmatched bases: 8. The CDR3 is CASRQDRAGEKLFF. The DNA for the CDR3 is TGCGCCAGCAGACAGGACAGGGCCGGGGAAAAACTGTTTTTT.

The V call is TRBV4-1, the J call TRBJ1-1; D may be TRBD1 (5 bases). V lost 1 base to trimming and J lost 2 bases, with 11 bases between them. Germline lookup yields CDR1 MGHRA and CDR2 YSYEKL. This CDR3 is built from 15 residues. CDR3: CASSQGIDSNTEAFF. CDR3 bases: TGCGCCAGCAGCCAAGGTATCGACAGTAACACTGAAGCTTTCTTT.

CDR3 sequence (DNA): TGTGCCAGCAGCCCCGGGACTAGCGGTTACGAGCAGTACTTC. Translating gives CASSPGTSGYEQYF. The V call is TRBV7-2, the J call TRBJ2-7, with 11 bases fitting TRBD2. The CDR3 runs to 14 residues. The V gene's germline CDR1 is SGHTA and CDR2 FQGNSA. J was trimmed by 4 bases and V by 5 bases; bases with no gene match: 4.

The chain joins TRBV28 to TRBJ2-1; 11 nucleotides match TRBD2. CDR1 MDHEN and CDR2 SYDVKM come from the germline V gene. The length of the CDR3 is 17 residues. J gave up 4 bases and V 5 bases, and 10 bases lay outside the gene matches. For the CDR3, the DNA is TGTGCCAGCAGTCCCCTAGGGGGACTAGCGGCATACAATGAGCAGTTCTTC. Protein product: CASSPLGGLAAYNEQFF.

The J gene is TRBJ2-2, the V gene TRBV19; D gene ambiguous. CDR1 is LNHDA and CDR2 is SQIVND in the germline V gene (reference sequence). CDR3 size: 13 residues. V was trimmed by 3 bases and J by 8 bases, leaving 10 bases between them. CDR3 sequence (DNA): TGTGCCAGTAGTATTGATATGGAGGGGGAGCTGTTTTTT. Protein: CASSIDMEGELFF.

The chain employs TRBV9 and TRBJ2-2, with 11 bases that match TRBD2. CDR3 length: 16 residues. With V trimmed by 2 bases and J by 2 bases, 2 bases remained unmatched. CDR1 is SGDLS, CDR2 YYNGEE, per germline. This CDR3 reads CASSVGLAVNTGELFF. The CDR3 nucleotides are TGTGCCAGCAGCGTGGGACTAGCGGTAAACACCGGGGAGCTGTTTTTT.

The chain uses TRBV6-4 and TRBJ1-2, with D unclear. CDR1 and CDR2 (germline): MRHNA, SNTAGT. The CDR3 sequence is 15 residues long. V was trimmed by 4 bases and J by 5 bases, leaving 17 bases between them. The CDR3 DNA is TGTGCCAGCAGTGTCAGCCGCGGAGGTTTATATGGCTACACCTTC. Its protein is CASSVSRGGLYGYTF.

This chain uses TRBV12-3 or TRBV12-4 with TRBJ2-7, with D perhaps TRBD1 (5 bases). The V end lost 5 bases, the J end lost 6 bases, and 14 bases lay between the germline ends. The CDR3 is 13 amino acids. This chain's CDR3 is CASSPRQFSEQYF. The DNA for the CDR3 is TGTGCCAGCAGTCCCCGACAGTTCAGCGAGCAGTACTTC.

V gene TRBV10-3 combines with J gene TRBJ2-7, with D perhaps given as TRBD1 or TRBD2 (5 bases each). In germline, CDR1 is ENHRY, CDR2 SYGVKD. This CDR3 spans 16 amino acids. Trimming removed 9 bases at V and 2 bases at J, with 23 bases between. In nucleotides, the CDR3 is TGTGCCATAAAAAATAACGGTCGGGACCCTACCTACGAGCAGTACTTC. Translation gives CAIKNNGRDPTYEQYF.

V usage is TRBV12-5 and J usage is TRBJ1-1; TRBD1 matches 8 bases. The germline gives CDR1 LGHNT, CDR2 FRNRAP. Trimming at V came to 5 bases and at J to 1 base, leaving 6 bases not matched to a gene. This CDR3 has 15 amino acids. The CDR3 reads CASGPPDRANTEAFF. The CDR3 DNA sequence: TGTGCTAGTGGTCCCCCGGACAGGGCGAACACTGAAGCTTTCTTT.

The chain couples TRBV3-1 (or the pseudogene TRBV3-2) to TRBJ1-3; D remains unclear. The ends were cut back, 4 bases at V and 0 bases at J, with 10 bases in the middle. The CDR3 sequence is 15 residues long. Germline V gene sequence: CDR1 LGHDT, CDR2 YNNKEL (reference sequence). CDR3 in DNA: TGTGCCAGCAGCCCCACGGGCGTCTCTGGAAACACCATATATTTT. Encoded protein: CASSPTGVSGNTIYF.

The chain links TRBV3-1 (or the pseudogene TRBV3-2) to TRBJ1-3, with TRBD1 as a possible D gene (6 bases). V was clipped by 4 bases and J by 9 bases, with 25 bases between them. The germline V gene has CDR1 LGHDT and CDR2 YNNKEL (reference sequence). The CDR3 length is 17 residues. CDR3 coding DNA: TGTGCCAGCAGCCCAAGGGGGGGCAAAGGCATTTTCGGCACCATATATTTT. Translation: CASSPRGGKGIFGTIYF.

The V gene is TRBV14, the J gene TRBJ2-7, with D hard to call. Trimming took 0 bases from V and 4 from J, leaving 1 base between them. Germline V gene sequence: CDR1 SGHDN, CDR2 FVKESK. The length of the CDR3 is 11 residues. In DNA, the CDR3 is TGTGCCAGCAGCCAAGAGTACGAGCAGTACTTC. It specifies CASSQEYEQYF. Drawing the rest from reference TRBV14 and TRBJ2-7, the complete variable domain is EAGVTQFPSHSVIEKGQTVTLRCDPISGHDNLYWYRRVMGKEIKFLLHFVKESKQDESGMPNNRFLAERTGGTYSTLKVQPAELEDSGVYFCASSQEYEQYFGPGTRLTVT.

The chain recombines TRBV7-2 with TRBJ1-5; D not resolved. Germline CDR1 is SGHTA and CDR2 is FQGNSA. The ends were cut back, 5 bases at V and 6 bases at J, with 14 bases in the middle. The length of the CDR3 is 14 residues. CDR3 in DNA: TGTGCCAGCAGCCCGACAACTTTGGGTCAGCCCCAGCATTTT. It specifies CASSPTTLGQPQHF.

CDR3 region: CATSATSIAGELFF. CDR3 bases: TGTGCCACCAGTGCCACCTCCATCGCCGGGGAGCTGTTTTTT. The chain links TRBV24-1 to TRBJ2-2, with D hard to call. The V gene's germline CDR1 is KGHDR and CDR2 SFDVKD. The germline V and J ends were trimmed by 5 bases and 6 bases, with 12 bases remaining between them. The CDR3 totals 14 residues.

The chain combines TRBV27 with TRBJ1-6; D gene uncertain. Germline CDR1 and CDR2: MNHEY and SMNVEV (reference sequence). V was pared by 2 bases and J by 4 bases, with 9 bases between. The CDR3 is 15 amino acids. The chain's CDR3 is CASSLVGSYNSPLHF. CDR3 nucleotides: TGTGCCAGCAGTTTAGTCGGGTCTTATAATTCACCCCTCCACTTT.

This CDR3 reads CASSGQGYNEQFF. In DNA, the CDR3 is TGTGCCAGCAGTGGACAGGGGTACAATGAGCAGTTCTTC. V is TRBV2 and J is TRBJ2-1; 8 positions match TRBD1. V was pared by 4 bases and J by 4 bases, with 0 bases of the junction left unmatched. This CDR3 contains 13 residues. Germline CDR1 reads SNHLY; CDR2 reads FYNNEI.

The V gene is TRBV27, the J gene TRBJ1-2, with 12 bases fitting TRBD1. The CDR3 consists of 15 residues. Trimming cost V 5 bases and J 4 bases; bases outside gene matches: 5. Per germline, CDR1 MNHEY and CDR2 SMNVEV (reference sequence). The DNA of the CDR3 is TGTGCCAGCAGTGTCGGGACAGGGGGCGCCTATGGCTACACCTTC. It codes for CASSVGTGGAYGYTF.

This clone has a single count. This chain joins TRBV5-5 and TRBJ2-7; D possibly corresponds to TRBD1 (5 bases). Germline CDR1 SGHKS, CDR2 YYEKEE (reference sequence). With 4 bases removed from V and 2 bases from J, the gap between germline ends came to 16 bases. CDR3 length: 15 residues. The CDR3 nucleotides are TGTGCCAGCAGCGTCGGACCCAGGGCTACCTACGAGCAGTACTTC. Encoded protein: CASSVGPRATYEQYF.

The V gene is TRBV29-1, the J gene TRBJ1-4, with D unresolved. This CDR3 spans 14 amino acids. Germline CDR1 reads SQVTM; CDR2 reads ANQGSEA. Trimming took 5 bases from V and 1 from J, leaving 11 bases between them. CDR3 sequence: CSVRGVQTNEKLFF. The CDR3 DNA is TGCAGCGTTCGTGGGGTTCAAACTAATGAAAAACTGTTTTTT.

CDR3 residues: CATRDRVGYGYTF. In nucleotides, the CDR3 is TGTGCCACCAGGGACAGGGTTGGGTATGGCTACACCTTC. The chain links TRBV27 to TRBJ1-2; TRBD1 matches at 9 bases. The trim removed 10 bases at V and 5 bases at J, leaving 8 bases unmatched. The germline V gene encodes CDR1 MNHEY and CDR2 SMNVEV (reference sequence). The CDR3 contains 13 residues.